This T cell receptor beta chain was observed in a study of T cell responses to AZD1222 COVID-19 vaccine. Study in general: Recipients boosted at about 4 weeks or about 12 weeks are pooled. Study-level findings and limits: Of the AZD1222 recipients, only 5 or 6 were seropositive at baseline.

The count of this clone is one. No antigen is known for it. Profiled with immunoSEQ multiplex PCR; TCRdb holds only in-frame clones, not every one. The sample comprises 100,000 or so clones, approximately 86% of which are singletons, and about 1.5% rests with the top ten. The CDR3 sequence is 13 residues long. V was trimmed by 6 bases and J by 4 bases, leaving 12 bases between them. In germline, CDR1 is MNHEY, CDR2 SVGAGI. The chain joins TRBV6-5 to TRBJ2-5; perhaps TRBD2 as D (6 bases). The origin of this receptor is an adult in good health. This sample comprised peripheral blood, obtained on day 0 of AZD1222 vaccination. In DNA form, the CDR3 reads TGTGCCAGCAGGGGCGGGGCGGGAGAGACCCAGTACTTC. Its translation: CASRGGAGETQYF.